The T cell receptor (beta chain) under discussion was sequenced for a study of shared clonotypes between healthy human individuals. Study conclusions and caveats: On the whole, naive subsets had larger estimated richness than memory subsets had.

As regards this clone: No antigen is known for it.

V was trimmed by 6 bases and J by 4 bases, leaving 10 bases between them. The CDR3 contains 11 residues. Germline lookup yields CDR1 DFQATT and CDR2 SNEGSKA (reference sequence). Every subset's genomic DNA went evenly onto several immunoSEQ plates. The data were produced by immunoSEQ multiplex PCR, yet TCRdb's version contains in-frame clones alone and is incomplete. The sample lists approximately 640,000 clones; 72% were seen once. The V call is TRBV20-1, the J call TRBJ2-7; D gene ambiguous. The sample consisted of memory CD4+ T cells sorted from blood. As to subset: CD45RA-negative fraction. This receptor was identified in a woman in her 30s in good health. Written as DNA, the CDR3 is TGCAGTGCACCTAACGATTACGAGCAGTACTTC. This sequence encodes CSAPNDYEQYF.